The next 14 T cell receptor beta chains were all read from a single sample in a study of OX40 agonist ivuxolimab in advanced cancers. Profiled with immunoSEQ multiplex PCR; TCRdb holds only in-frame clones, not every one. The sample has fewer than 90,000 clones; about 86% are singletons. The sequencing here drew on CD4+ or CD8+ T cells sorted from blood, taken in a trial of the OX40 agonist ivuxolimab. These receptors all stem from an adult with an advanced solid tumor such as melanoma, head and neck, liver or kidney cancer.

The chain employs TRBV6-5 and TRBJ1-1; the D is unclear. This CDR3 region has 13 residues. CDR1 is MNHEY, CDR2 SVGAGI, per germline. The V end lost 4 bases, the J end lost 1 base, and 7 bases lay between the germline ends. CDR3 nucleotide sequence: TGTGCCAGCAGTTCGGTGGGGAACACTGAAGCTTTCTTT. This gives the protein CASSSVGNTEAFF.

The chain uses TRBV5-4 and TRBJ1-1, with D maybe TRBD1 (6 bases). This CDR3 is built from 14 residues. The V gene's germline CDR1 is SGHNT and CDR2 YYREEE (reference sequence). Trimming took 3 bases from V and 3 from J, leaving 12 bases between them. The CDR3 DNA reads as TGTGCCAGCAGCTCCGCAGGGGAAGACACTGAAGCTTTCTTT. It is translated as CASSSAGEDTEAFF. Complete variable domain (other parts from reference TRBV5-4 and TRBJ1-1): ETGVTQSPTHLIKTRGQQVTLRCSSQSGHNTVSWYQQALGQGPQFIFQYYREEENGRGNFPPRFSGLQFPNYSSELNVNALELDDSALYLCASSSAGEDTEAFFGQGTRLTVV.

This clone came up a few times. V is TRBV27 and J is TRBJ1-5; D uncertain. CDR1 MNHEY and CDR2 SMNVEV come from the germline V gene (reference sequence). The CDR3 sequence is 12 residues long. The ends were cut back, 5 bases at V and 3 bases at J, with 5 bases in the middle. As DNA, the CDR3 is TGTGCCAGCAGTCCCGCCAATCAGCCCCAGCATTTT. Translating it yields CASSPANQPQHF.

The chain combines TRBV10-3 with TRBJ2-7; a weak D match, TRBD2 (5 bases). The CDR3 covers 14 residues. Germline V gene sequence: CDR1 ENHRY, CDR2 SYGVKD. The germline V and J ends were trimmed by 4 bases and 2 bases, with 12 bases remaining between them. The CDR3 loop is CAISGPSGTYEQYF. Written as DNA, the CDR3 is TGTGCCATCAGTGGCCCGTCGGGGACCTACGAGCAGTACTTC.

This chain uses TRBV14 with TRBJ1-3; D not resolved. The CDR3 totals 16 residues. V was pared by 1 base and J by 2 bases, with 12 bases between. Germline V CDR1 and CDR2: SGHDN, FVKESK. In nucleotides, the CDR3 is TGTGCCAGCAGCCAAGGAGGAACCTGGACTGGAAACACCATATATTTT. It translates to CASSQGGTWTGNTIYF.

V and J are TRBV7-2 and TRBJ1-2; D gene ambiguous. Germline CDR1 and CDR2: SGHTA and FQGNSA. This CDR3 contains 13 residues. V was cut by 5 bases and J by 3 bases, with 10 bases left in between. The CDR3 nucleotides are TGTGCCAGCAGCCCCCCGTTCGACTATGGCTACACCTTC. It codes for CASSPPFDYGYTF. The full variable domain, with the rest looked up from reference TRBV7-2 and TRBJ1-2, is GAGVSQSPSNKVTEKGKDVELRCDPISGHTALYWYRQSLGQGLEFLIYFQGNSAPDKSGLPSDRFSAERTGGSVSTLTIQRTQQEDSAVYLCASSPPFDYGYTFGSGTRLTVV.

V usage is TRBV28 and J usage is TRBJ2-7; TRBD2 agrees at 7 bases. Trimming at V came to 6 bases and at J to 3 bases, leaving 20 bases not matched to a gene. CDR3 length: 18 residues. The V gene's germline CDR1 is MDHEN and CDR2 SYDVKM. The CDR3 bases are TGTGCCAGCAGCTCCCAACAACTCCCTCGCGGGAGCCTCTACGAGCAGTACTTC. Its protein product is CASSSQQLPRGSLYEQYF.

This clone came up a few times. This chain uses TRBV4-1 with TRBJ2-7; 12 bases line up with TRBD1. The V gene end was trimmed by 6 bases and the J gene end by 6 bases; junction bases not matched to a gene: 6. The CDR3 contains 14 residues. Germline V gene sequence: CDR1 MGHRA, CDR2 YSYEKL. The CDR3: CASRPGQGAREQYF. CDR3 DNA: TGCGCCAGCAGACCGGGACAGGGGGCACGCGAGCAGTACTTC.

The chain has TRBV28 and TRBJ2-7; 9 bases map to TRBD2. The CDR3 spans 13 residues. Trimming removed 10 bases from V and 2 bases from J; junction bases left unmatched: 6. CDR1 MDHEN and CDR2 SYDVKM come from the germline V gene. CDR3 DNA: TGTGCCATCGCGGGGGGGGTTCCCTACGAGCAGTACTTC. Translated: CAIAGGVPYEQYF.

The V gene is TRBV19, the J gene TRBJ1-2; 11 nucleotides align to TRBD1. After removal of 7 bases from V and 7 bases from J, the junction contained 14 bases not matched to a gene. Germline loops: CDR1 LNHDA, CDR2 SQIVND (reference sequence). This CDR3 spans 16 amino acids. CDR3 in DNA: TGTGCCAGTACCCTACAAGGACAGGGGGCGCCGGGTGGCTACACCTTC. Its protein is CASTLQGQGAPGGYTF.

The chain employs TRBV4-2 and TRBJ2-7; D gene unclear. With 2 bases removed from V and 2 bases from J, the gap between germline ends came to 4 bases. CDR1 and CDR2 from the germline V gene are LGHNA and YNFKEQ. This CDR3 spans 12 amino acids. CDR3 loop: CASSQLPYEQYF. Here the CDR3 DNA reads TGTGCCAGCAGCCAACTGCCCTACGAGCAGTACTTC.

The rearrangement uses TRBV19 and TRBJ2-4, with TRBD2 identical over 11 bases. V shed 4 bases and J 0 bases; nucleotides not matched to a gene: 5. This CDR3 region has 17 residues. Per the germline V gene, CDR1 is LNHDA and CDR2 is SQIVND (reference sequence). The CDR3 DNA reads TGTGCCAGTAGTACCTGGACTAGCGGGCTAGCCAAAAACATTCAGTACTTC. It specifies CASSTWTSGLAKNIQYF. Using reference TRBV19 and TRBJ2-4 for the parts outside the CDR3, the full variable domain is DGGITQSPKYLFRKEGQNVTLSCEQNLNHDAMYWYRQDPGQGLRLIYYSQIVNDFQKGDIAEGYSVSREKKESFPLTVTSAQKNPTAFYLCASSTWTSGLAKNIQYFGAGTRLSVL.

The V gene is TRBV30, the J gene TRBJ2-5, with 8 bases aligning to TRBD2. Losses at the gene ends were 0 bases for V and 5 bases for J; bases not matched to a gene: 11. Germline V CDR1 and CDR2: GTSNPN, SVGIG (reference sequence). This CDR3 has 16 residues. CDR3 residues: CAWSVLGGGTGETQYF. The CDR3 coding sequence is TGTGCCTGGAGTGTATTGGGCGGGGGGACCGGGGAGACCCAGTACTTC.

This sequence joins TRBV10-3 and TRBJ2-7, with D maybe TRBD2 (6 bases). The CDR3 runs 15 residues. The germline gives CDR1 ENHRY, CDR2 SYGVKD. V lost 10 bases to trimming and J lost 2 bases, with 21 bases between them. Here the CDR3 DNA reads TGTGCCACAAAGCTAAGCCCGGGGGAGGCCTACGAGCAGTACTTC. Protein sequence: CATKLSPGEAYEQYF.